Below are 31 T cell receptor beta chains sequenced from a single sample in a study of CD8 T cells in Susac syndrome. Reverse transcription of roughly 0.5 to 1 ug RNA used random hexamers. One entry per CDR3 protein, called by TCRdb with MiXCR from the immunoSEQ multiplex PCR reads. The sample records 150,000 to 200,000 distinct CDR3 sequences, 80% to 95% being singletons. Material: CD4+ T cells from PBMCs. These receptors were obtained from a human donor in good health.

The V call is TRBV5-1, the J call TRBJ1-1; possibly TRBD1 for D (5 bases). V lost 2 bases and J 6 bases, leaving 14 bases between the germline ends. This CDR3 spans 14 amino acids. From germline, CDR1 is SGHRS and CDR2 YFSETQ. CDR3 sequence: CASSFDSKWAEAFF. The CDR3 DNA is TGCGCCAGCAGCTTCGACAGTAAATGGGCTGAAGCTTTCTTT.

This chain uses TRBV6-2 or TRBV6-3 with TRBJ1-2; possible D gene TRBD1, 6 bases. Germline V gives CDR1 MNHEY, CDR2 SVGEGT. The CDR3 covers 15 residues. V was clipped by 5 bases and J by 4 bases, with 17 bases between them. The CDR3 DNA sequence: TGTGCCAGCAGTCCTCTCACGGGGGCATCCTATGGCTACACCTTC. It encodes CASSPLTGASYGYTF.

The chain uses TRBV12-3 or TRBV12-4 and TRBJ1-5; tentative D call: TRBD1 (5 bases). Trimming stripped 6 bases from V and 6 bases from J, with 12 bases between. The CDR3 is 13 residues long. The DNA for the CDR3 is TGTGCCAGCAGCTGGGGGGACGGTCAGCCCCAGCATTTT. Translated: CASSWGDGQPQHF.

The chain carries TRBV28 and TRBJ2-1; the D is unclear. The CDR3 loop spans 12 amino acids. CDR1 and CDR2 from the germline V gene are MDHEN and SYDVKM. V was shortened by 6 bases and J by 12 bases, with 15 bases between the two germline ends. CDR3 bases: TGTGCCAGCAGACGCCCTAACCATTCGCAGTTCTTC. This encodes CASRRPNHSQFF. Looking up the rest from reference TRBV28 and TRBJ2-1 gives the full variable domain: DVKVTQSSRYLVKRTGEKVFLECVQDMDHENMFWYRQDPGLGLRLIYFSYDVKMKEKGDIPEGYSVSREKKERFSLILESASTNQTSMYLCASRRPNHSQFFGPGTRLTVL.

The J gene is TRBJ2-7, the V gene TRBV6-5, with TRBD1 as a possible D gene (5 bases). Deletions cut 5 bases from V and 1 base from J, with 12 bases between. CDR1 and CDR2 from the germline V gene are MNHEY and SVGAGI. This CDR3 is built from 14 residues. The DNA of the CDR3 is TGTGCCAGCAGTCCCCAAAGGGGTTCCTACGAGCAGTACGTC. This sequence encodes CASSPQRGSYEQYV.

The chain employs TRBV28 and TRBJ1-5; 9 bases are a match to TRBD1. Per germline, CDR1 MDHEN and CDR2 SYDVKM. This CDR3 comprises 19 residues. V lost 5 bases, J lost 0 bases, and 14 bases stayed unmatched. The chain's CDR3 is CASSPQGDRALYSNQPQHF. The CDR3 region has the DNA TGTGCCAGCAGTCCTCAGGGGGACAGGGCTCTATATAGCAATCAGCCCCAGCATTTT.

This clonotype was detected only once. The rearrangement links TRBV5-6 to TRBJ1-5, with 7 bases matching TRBD1. In germline, CDR1 is SGHDT, CDR2 YYEEEE. The V gene end was trimmed by 4 bases and the J gene end by 4 bases; junction bases not matched to a gene: 5. The CDR3 totals 14 residues. CDR3 bases: TGTGCCAGCAGCATGGGACAGCTAAATCAGCCCCAGCATTTT. It yields the protein CASSMGQLNQPQHF.

The rearrangement joins TRBV19 to TRBJ1-1; D not resolved. Trimming removed 2 bases from V and 1 base from J, with 5 bases in between. This CDR3 has 13 residues. Germline CDR1 reads LNHDA; CDR2 reads SQIVND (reference sequence). CDR3 residues: CASSIRTNTEAFF. The CDR3 DNA sequence: TGTGCCAGTAGTATAAGAACGAACACTGAAGCTTTCTTT.

Here the CDR3 DNA reads TGTGCCAGCACAGGCTACAATGAGCAGTTCTTC. Its protein product is CASTGYNEQFF. V and J are TRBV6-5 and TRBJ2-1; D not certain. Trimming took off 7 bases at V and 3 bases at J, with 4 bases between the two ends. The germline V gene has CDR1 MNHEY and CDR2 SVGAGI. The CDR3 length is 11 residues.

The genes are TRBV14 and TRBJ1-4, with D unclear. Per the germline V gene, CDR1 is SGHDN and CDR2 is FVKESK. V dropped 1 base and J dropped 6 bases, with 12 bases sitting between them. The CDR3 is 15 residues long. CDR3 in amino acids: CASSQGLPADEKLFF. DNA for the CDR3: TGTGCCAGCAGCCAAGGACTCCCAGCGGATGAAAAACTGTTTTTT. The entire variable domain, with the rest obtained from reference TRBV14 and TRBJ1-4, is as follows: EAGVTQFPSHSVIEKGQTVTLRCDPISGHDNLYWYRRVMGKEIKFLLHFVKESKQDESGMPNNRFLAERTGGTYSTLKVQPAELEDSGVYFCASSQGLPADEKLFFGSGTQLSVL.

The CDR3 spells CASRGLRTTENTGELFF. In DNA, the CDR3 is TGTGCCAGCAGAGGCCTCAGAACAACTGAGAACACCGGGGAGCTGTTTTTT. The V gene is TRBV2, the J gene TRBJ2-2; D remains ambiguous. In germline, CDR1 is SNHLY, CDR2 FYNNEI. Trimming pared 6 bases from V and 1 base from J, leaving 18 bases between. The CDR3 loop spans 17 amino acids.

The chain recombines TRBV12-3 or TRBV12-4 with TRBJ2-4, with D maybe TRBD2 (7 bases). The ends were cut back, 10 bases at V and 0 bases at J, with 22 bases in the middle. This CDR3 spans 17 amino acids. CDR3 sequence (DNA): TGTGCCACCAGCCTAAAAGGGGGGGCCGGAGCCAAAAACATTCAGTACTTC. Protein sequence: CATSLKGGAGAKNIQYF.

This clonotype appeared a single time. CDR3 protein: CASSRAGTGSYEQYF. The CDR3 coding sequence is TGTGCCAGTAGTAGAGCCGGGACAGGATCCTACGAGCAGTACTTC. V gene TRBV19 combines with J gene TRBJ2-7; TRBD1 matches 8 bases. Germline V CDR1 and CDR2: LNHDA, SQIVND (reference sequence). This CDR3 has 15 residues. The V segment lost 4 bases and the J segment 1 base; nucleotides outside the gene matches: 6.

This chain uses TRBV4-1 with TRBJ1-6, with no clear D. The CDR3 covers 18 residues. CDR1 MGHRA and CDR2 YSYEKL come from the germline V gene. Trimming took 3 bases from V and 5 from J, leaving 20 bases between them. CDR3 nucleotides: TGCGCCAGCAGCCAGATGGGATTTTCCGACGGGAATAATTCACCCCTCCACTTT. Its translation is CASSQMGFSDGNNSPLHF.

The chain recombines TRBV9 with TRBJ2-1; the D gene is possibly TRBD2 (5 bases). Trimming took off 5 bases at V and 7 bases at J, with 19 bases between the two ends. Germline loops: CDR1 SGDLS, CDR2 YYNGEE. This CDR3 has 15 amino acids. In DNA form, the CDR3 reads TGTGCCAGCAGTTATGGACTGGAGATTGGGAATGAGCAGTTCTTC. Translation gives CASSYGLEIGNEQFF.

CDR3 in amino acids: CASSLFSAGAGAEQYV. CDR3 in DNA: TGTGCCAGCAGTTTATTCAGTGCGGGAGCGGGGGCCGAGCAGTACGTC. The gene calls are TRBV28 and TRBJ2-7; 8 bases are a match to TRBD2. The V segment lost 1 base and the J segment 6 bases; nucleotides outside the gene matches: 11. Germline V gene lookup returns CDR1 MDHEN and CDR2 SYDVKM. The length of the CDR3 is 16 residues.

V usage is TRBV14 and J usage is TRBJ1-2; TRBD1 aligns across 7 bases. The ends lost 3 bases at V and 7 bases at J; junction bases unmatched: 11. The CDR3 extends over 15 amino acids. Germline V gene sequence: CDR1 SGHDN, CDR2 FVKESK. The CDR3 loop reads CASSQDGKGAVGYTF. The CDR3 coding sequence is TGTGCCAGCAGCCAGGACGGGAAGGGGGCCGTTGGCTACACCTTC.

V and J are TRBV20-1 and TRBJ2-2; maybe TRBD2 (6 bases). V was pared by 1 base and J by 9 bases, with 12 bases between. Germline V gene data show CDR1 as DFQATT and CDR2 as SNEGSKA (reference sequence). The CDR3 extends over 13 amino acids. This CDR3 is CSARVGGTRELFF. CDR3 nucleotides: TGCAGTGCTAGAGTGGGAGGTACCCGGGAGCTGTTTTTT.

The J gene is TRBJ2-5, the V gene TRBV7-9, with 9 bases identical to TRBD1. The length of the CDR3 is 15 residues. The V gene's germline CDR1 is SEHNR and CDR2 FQNEAQ (reference sequence). Trimming removed 5 bases from V and 5 bases from J; junction bases left unmatched: 9. The CDR3 DNA is TGTGCCAGCAGCATAAACAGGGGGCCAGGGGAGACCCAGTACTTC. The encoded protein is CASSINRGPGETQYF.

This clonotype has a single count. The chain joins TRBV7-9 to TRBJ2-3, with 7 bases matching TRBD1. V lost 4 bases to trimming and J lost 0 bases; unmatched junction nucleotides: 4. CDR3 length equals 15 residues. Looked up from germline, CDR1 is SEHNR and CDR2 is FQNEAQ (reference sequence). CDR3 sequence (DNA): TGTGCCAGCAGCTCGGGACAGAGGAGCACAGATACGCAGTATTTT. It is translated as CASSSGQRSTDTQYF.

The J gene is TRBJ1-3, the V gene TRBV6-1, with D possibly TRBD1 on 5 matching bases. The length of the CDR3 is 17 residues. Between the trimmed V and J ends, which lost 5 bases and 2 bases, there was a span of 19 bases. Germline V gene data show CDR1 as MNHNS and CDR2 as SASEGT. The CDR3 nucleotides read TGTGCCAGCAGTCTAAGACAGCTGCCCGGTCCTGGAAACACCATATATTTT. Translation: CASSLRQLPGPGNTIYF.

V usage is TRBV16 and J usage is TRBJ2-5; no definite D call. Germline values: CDR1 KGHSY, CDR2 FQNENV. V was cut by 3 bases and J by 5 bases, with 7 bases left in between. This CDR3 is built from 12 residues. CDR3 bases: TGTGCCAGCAGCCATCGTCCGGAGACCCAGTACTTC. It codes for CASSHRPETQYF.

This rearrangement joins TRBV7-2 to TRBJ1-2; 8 bases match TRBD1. Germline V CDR1 and CDR2: SGHTA, FQGNSA. V lost 3 bases to trimming and J lost 0 bases; unmatched junction nucleotides: 3. This CDR3 comprises 15 residues. CDR3 nucleotide sequence: TGTGCCAGCAGCTTGGACAGGGTCCCTAACTATGGCTACACCTTC. Its translation: CASSLDRVPNYGYTF.

The chain couples TRBV6-2 or TRBV6-3 to TRBJ2-5; 12 positions agree with TRBD2. This CDR3 is built from 16 residues. The ends lost 5 bases at V and 4 bases at J; junction bases unmatched: 8. CDR1 and CDR2 from the germline V gene are MNHEY and SVGEGT. CDR3 DNA: TGTGCCAGCAGTCTCCAGCTAGCGGGGGGGAGAGAGACCCAGTACTTC. It yields the protein CASSLQLAGGRETQYF.

The chain couples TRBV12-3 or TRBV12-4 to TRBJ1-6; possible D gene TRBD1, 5 bases. Trimming pared 4 bases from V and 7 bases from J, leaving 11 bases between. This CDR3 contains 14 residues. CDR3 bases: TGTGCCAGCAGTTGGGGGGGGGAAAATTCACCCCTCCACTTT. Protein: CASSWGGENSPLHF.

This rearrangement joins TRBV5-1 to TRBJ2-5; D might be TRBD1 (6 bases). The CDR3 sequence is 15 residues long. V lost 0 bases, J lost 7 bases, and 16 bases lay in between. Germline CDR1 and CDR2: SGHRS and YFSETQ. In DNA, the CDR3 is TGCGCCAGCAGCTTGGCAGGGGCGGCGACGGGGACCCAGTACTTC. Its protein is CASSLAGAATGTQYF.

The sample holds one count of this clonotype. This sequence joins TRBV15 and TRBJ2-1; D is possibly TRBD2 (8 bases). Trimming pared 5 bases from V and 12 bases from J, leaving 17 bases between. The CDR3 is made up of 13 amino acids. CDR1 is LNHNV and CDR2 is YYDKDF in the germline V gene (reference sequence). For the CDR3, the DNA is TGTGCCACCAGCCGAGGGGGCACTAGCGGGCAGTTCTTC. Translated: CATSRGGTSGQFF.

V is TRBV20-1 and J is TRBJ1-4; 8 nucleotides line up with TRBD1. The CDR3 contains 13 residues. J lost 8 bases, V lost 3 bases, and 5 bases had no gene match. Looked up from germline, CDR1 is DFQATT and CDR2 is SNEGSKA (reference sequence). The CDR3: CSARRQGREKLFF. As DNA, the CDR3 is TGCAGTGCTAGGAGACAGGGGAGGGAAAAACTGTTTTTT.

The chain uses TRBV4-1 and TRBJ1-5; unclear D gene. CDR3 length: 15 residues. Trimming took 2 bases from V and 3 from J, leaving 11 bases between them. Germline-derived CDR1 and CDR2 are MGHRA and YSYEKL. The CDR3 here is CASSQREGINQPQHF. The CDR3 region has the DNA TGCGCCAGCAGCCAAAGGGAAGGGATCAATCAGCCCCAGCATTTT.

V is TRBV25-1 and J is TRBJ2-2; D remains ambiguous. CDR1 and CDR2 from the germline V gene are MGHDK and SYGVNS. V was cut by 2 bases and J by 5 bases, with 9 bases left in between. CDR3 size: 14 residues. The CDR3 reads CASSENSWTGELFF. CDR3 nucleotides: TGTGCCAGCAGTGAAAATAGTTGGACCGGGGAGCTGTTTTTT.

The rearrangement joins TRBV3-1 to TRBJ1-1, with 7 nucleotides matching TRBD1. The CDR3 runs 13 residues. Trimming took 1 base from V and 7 from J; bases not matched to a gene: 3. Per the germline V gene, CDR1 is LGHDT and CDR2 is YNNKEL (reference sequence). CDR3 protein: CASSQGRDSEAFF. CDR3 sequence (DNA): TGTGCCAGCAGCCAAGGCCGGGACAGTGAAGCTTTCTTT.